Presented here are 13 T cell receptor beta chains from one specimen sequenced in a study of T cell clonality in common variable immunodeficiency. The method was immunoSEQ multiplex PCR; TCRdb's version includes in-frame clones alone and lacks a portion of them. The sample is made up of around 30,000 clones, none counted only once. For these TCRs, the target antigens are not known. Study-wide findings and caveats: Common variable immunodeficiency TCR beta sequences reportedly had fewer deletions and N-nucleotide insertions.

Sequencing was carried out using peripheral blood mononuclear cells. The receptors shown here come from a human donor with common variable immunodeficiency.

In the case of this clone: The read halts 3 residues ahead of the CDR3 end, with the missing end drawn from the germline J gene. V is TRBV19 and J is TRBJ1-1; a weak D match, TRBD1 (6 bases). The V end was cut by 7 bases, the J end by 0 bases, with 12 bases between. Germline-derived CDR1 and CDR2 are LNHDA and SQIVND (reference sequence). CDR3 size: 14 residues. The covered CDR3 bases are TGTGCCAGTAACCTCGACAGGCTGAACACTGAA. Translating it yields CASNLDRLNTE. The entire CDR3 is CASNLDRLNTEAFF.

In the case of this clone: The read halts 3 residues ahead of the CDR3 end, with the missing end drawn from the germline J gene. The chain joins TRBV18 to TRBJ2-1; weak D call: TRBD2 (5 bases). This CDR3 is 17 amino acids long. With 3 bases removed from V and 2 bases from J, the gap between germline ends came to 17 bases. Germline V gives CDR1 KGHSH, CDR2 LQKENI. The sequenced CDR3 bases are TGTGCCAGCTCACCCCTCAAACATAGCGCCGCCTACAATGAG. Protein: CASSPLKHSAAYNE. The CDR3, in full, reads CASSPLKHSAAYNEQFF.

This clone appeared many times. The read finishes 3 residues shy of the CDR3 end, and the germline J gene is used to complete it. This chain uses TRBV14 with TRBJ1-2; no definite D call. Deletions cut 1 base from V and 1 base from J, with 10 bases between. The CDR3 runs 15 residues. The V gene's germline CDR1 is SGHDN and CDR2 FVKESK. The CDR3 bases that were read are TGTGCCAGCAGCCAAGGCAGACTGTATAACTATGGC. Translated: CASSQGRLYNYG. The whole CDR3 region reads CASSQGRLYNYGYTF.

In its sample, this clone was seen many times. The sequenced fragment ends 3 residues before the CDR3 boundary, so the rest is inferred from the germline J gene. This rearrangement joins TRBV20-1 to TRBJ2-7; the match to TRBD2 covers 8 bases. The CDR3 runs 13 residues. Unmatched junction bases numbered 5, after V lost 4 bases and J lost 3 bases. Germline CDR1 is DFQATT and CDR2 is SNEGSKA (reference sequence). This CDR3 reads CSATPTSVYEQYF. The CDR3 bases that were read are TGCAGTGCTACCCCGACTAGCGTCTACGAG.

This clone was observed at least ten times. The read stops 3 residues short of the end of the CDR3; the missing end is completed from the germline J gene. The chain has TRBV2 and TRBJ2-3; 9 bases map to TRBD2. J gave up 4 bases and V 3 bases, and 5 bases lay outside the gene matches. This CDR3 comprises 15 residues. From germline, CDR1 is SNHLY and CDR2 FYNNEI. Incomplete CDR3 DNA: TGTGCCAGCAGTGACCCGGCGGGAGGGCCAGATACG. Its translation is CASSDPAGGPDT. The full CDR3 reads CASSDPAGGPDTQYF.

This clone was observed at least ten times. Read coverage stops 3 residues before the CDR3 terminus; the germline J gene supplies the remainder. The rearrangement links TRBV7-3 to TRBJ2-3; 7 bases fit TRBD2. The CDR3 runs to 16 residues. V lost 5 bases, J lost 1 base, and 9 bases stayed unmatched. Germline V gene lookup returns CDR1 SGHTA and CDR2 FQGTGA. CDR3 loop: CASSLLAGTGTDTQYF. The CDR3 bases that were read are TGTGCCAGCAGCCTGTTAGCGGGTACTGGCACAGATACG.

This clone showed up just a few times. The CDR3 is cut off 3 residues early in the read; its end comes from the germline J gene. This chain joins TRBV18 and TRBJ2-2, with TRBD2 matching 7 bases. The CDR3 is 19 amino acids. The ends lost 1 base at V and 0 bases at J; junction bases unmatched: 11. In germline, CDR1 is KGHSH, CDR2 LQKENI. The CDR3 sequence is CASSPLPKASGPNTGELFF. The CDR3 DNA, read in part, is TGTGCCAGCTCACCACTTCCCAAAGCTAGCGGCCCGAACACCGGGGAG.

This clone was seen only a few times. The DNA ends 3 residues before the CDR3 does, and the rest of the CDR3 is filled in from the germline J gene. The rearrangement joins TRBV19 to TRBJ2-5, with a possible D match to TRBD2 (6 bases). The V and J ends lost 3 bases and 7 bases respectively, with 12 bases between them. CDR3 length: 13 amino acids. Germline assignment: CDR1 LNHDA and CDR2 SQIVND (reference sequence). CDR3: CASSMQVRGTQYF. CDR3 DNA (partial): TGTGCCAGTAGTATGCAGGTGCGGGGGACC.

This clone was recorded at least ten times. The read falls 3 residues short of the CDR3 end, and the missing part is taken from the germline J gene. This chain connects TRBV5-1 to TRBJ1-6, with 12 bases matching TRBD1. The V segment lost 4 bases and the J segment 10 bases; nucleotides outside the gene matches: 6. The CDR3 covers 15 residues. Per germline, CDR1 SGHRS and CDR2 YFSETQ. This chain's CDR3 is CASSPGTGGVSPLHF. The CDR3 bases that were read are TGCGCCAGCAGCCCCGGGACAGGGGGCGTCTCACCC.

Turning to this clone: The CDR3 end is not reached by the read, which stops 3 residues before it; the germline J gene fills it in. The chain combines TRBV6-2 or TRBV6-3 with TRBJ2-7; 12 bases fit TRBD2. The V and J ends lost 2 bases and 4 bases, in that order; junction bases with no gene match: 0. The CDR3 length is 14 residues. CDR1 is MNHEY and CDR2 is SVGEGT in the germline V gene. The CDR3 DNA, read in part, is TGTGCCAGCAGTTACGGGACTAGCGGGTACGAG. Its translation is CASSYGTSGYE. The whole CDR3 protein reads CASSYGTSGYEQYF.

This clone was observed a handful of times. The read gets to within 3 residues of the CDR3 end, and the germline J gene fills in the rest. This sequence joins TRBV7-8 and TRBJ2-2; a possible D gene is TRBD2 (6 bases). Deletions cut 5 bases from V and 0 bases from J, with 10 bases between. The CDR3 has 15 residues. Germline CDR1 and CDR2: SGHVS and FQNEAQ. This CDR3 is CASSPTRSNTGELFF. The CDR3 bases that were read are TGTGCCAGCAGCCCGACTAGATCGAACACCGGGGAG.

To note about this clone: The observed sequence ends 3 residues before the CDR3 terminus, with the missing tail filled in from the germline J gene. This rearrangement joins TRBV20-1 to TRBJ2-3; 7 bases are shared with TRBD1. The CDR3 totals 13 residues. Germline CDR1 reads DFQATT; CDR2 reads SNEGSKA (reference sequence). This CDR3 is CSAVRQGVETQYF. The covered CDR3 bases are TGCAGTGCTGTCCGACAGGGAGTGGAAACG.

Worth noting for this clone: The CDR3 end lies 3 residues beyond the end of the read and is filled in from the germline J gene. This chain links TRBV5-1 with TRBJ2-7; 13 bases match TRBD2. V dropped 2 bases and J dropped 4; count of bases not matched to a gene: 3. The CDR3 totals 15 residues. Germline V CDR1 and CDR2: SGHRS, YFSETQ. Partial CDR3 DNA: TGCGCCAGCAGCTTAGGGACTAGCGGGGATTACGAG. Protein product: CASSLGTSGDYE. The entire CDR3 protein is CASSLGTSGDYEQYF.